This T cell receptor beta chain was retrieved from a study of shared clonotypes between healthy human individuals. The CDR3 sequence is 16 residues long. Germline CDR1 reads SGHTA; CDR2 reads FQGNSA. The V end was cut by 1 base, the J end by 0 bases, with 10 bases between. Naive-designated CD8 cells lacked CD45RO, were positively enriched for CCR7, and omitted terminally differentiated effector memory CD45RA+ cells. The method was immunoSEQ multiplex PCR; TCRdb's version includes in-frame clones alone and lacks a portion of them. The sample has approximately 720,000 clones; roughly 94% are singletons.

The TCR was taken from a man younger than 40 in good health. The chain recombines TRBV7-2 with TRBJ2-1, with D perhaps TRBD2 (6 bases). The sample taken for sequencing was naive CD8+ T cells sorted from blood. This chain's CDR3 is CASSLEGRSSYNEQFF. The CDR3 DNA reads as TGTGCCAGCAGCTTAGAGGGGAGGAGCTCCTACAATGAGCAGTTCTTC.